The present entry profiles one TCR beta chain with its context. The CDR3 has 17 residues. The trim removed 6 bases at V and 2 bases at J, leaving 12 bases unmatched. From germline, CDR1 is MNHEY and CDR2 SVGEGT. These data originate in a study of identical twins. In TCRdb, the 5' RACE reads were re-called with MiXCR into one record per CDR3 protein. Here the sample spans some 500,000 distinct CDR3 sequences, approximately 22% being singletons. These data were also filed under a second study, of T cells expressing NK-cell markers.

The specimen sequenced was CD4+ T cells sorted from blood. This receptor was identified in a woman younger than 35 in good health. The chain combines TRBV6-2 or TRBV6-3 with TRBJ2-1, with 8 bases fitting TRBD2. This chain's CDR3 is CASSLYLSGGPYNEQFF. The CDR3 nucleotides are TGTGCCAGCAGCCTCTATCTCTCGGGAGGGCCCTACAATGAGCAGTTCTTC.